This TCR beta chain was recovered during a study of shared clonotypes between healthy human individuals. Per the germline V gene, CDR1 is MNHEY and CDR2 is SVGAGI. V lost 2 bases to trimming and J lost 7 bases, with 9 bases between them. This CDR3 has 13 amino acids. Caucasian adults living in Nashville, Tennessee, provided all samples. Generated by immunoSEQ multiplex PCR, the TCRdb table keeps only in-frame clones and is missing some. The data hold some 470,000 clones, with 76% observed a single time. Input material: PBMCs. This sequence originates from a woman in her 40s in good health. Some clones in this sample may be carry-over from other donors' samples. The chain couples TRBV6-5 to TRBJ1-5, with no clear D. CDR3 protein: CASSYREGQPQHF. CDR3 in DNA: TGTGCCAGCAGTTACCGAGAAGGGCAGCCCCAGCATTTT.